This T cell receptor (beta chain) emerged from a study of blood T cell repertoires in COVID-19. Study summary: COVID-19 samples, acute and convalescent, were from the United States, Italy and Spain. Nucleic acid was either cDNA or gDNA, and it came from T cells, B-cell-depleted T cells, or PBMCs.

The length of the CDR3 is 15 residues. Between the trimmed V and J ends, which lost 6 bases and 0 bases, there was a span of 13 bases. Looked up from germline, CDR1 is SNHLY and CDR2 is FYNNEI. Methods used by the authors: The assay estimated nucleated cells by amplifying reference gene primers. Here immunoSEQ multiplex PCR was the method, and the copy in TCRdb shows in-frame clones only, minus some. The V and J calls and the clone size are those of that table, but D and trimming were determined from the DNA. The sample records about 68,000 clones, almost 85% being singletons. The chain is built from TRBV2 and TRBJ2-3; perhaps TRBD2 as D (6 bases). Material for sequencing was peripheral blood. The origin of this receptor is a man in his fifties or sixties with acute or convalescent COVID-19. This chain's CDR3 is CASRVDYISTDTQYF. DNA of the CDR3: TGTGCCAGCAGGGTGGACTATATTAGCACAGATACGCAGTATTTT.